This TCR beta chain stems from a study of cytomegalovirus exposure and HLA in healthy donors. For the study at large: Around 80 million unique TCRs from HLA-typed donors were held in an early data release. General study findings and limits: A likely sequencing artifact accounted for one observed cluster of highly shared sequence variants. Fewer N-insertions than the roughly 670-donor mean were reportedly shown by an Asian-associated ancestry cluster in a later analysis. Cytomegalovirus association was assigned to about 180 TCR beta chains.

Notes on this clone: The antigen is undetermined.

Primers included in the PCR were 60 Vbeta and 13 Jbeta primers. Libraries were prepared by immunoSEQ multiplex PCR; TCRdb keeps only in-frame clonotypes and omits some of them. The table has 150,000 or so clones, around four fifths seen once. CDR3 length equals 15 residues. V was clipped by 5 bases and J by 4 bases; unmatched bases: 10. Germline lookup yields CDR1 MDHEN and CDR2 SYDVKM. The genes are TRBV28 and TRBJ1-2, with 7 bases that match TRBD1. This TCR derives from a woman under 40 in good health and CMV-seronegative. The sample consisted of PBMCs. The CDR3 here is CASSTLDRDGYGYTF. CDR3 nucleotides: TGTGCCAGCAGTACTCTCGACAGGGACGGCTATGGCTACACCTTC.